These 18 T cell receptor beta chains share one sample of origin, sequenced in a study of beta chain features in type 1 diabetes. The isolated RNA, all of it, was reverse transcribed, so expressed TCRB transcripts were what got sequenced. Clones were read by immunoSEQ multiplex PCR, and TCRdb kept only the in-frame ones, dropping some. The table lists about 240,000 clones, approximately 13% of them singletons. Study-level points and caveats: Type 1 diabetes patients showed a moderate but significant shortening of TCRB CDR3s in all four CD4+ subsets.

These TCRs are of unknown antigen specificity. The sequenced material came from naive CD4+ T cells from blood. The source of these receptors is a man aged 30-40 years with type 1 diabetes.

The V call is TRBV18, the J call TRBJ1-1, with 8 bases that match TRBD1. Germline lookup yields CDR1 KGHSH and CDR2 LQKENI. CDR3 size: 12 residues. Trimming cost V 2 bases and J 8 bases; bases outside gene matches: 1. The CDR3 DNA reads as TGTGCCAGCTCACCAGGACAGGGAGAAGCTTTCTTT. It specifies CASSPGQGEAFF.

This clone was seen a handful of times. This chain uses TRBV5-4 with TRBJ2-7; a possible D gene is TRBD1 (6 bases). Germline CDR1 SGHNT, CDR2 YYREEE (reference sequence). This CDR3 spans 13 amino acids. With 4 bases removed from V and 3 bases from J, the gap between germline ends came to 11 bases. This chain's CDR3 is CASSPQGFYEQYF. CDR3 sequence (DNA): TGTGCCAGCAGCCCACAGGGATTCTACGAGCAGTACTTC.

CDR3 sequence (DNA): TGTGCCTGGAGTGGGCAGGGGCTAACTGAAGCTTTCTTT. Translated: CAWSGQGLTEAFF. This chain joins TRBV30 and TRBJ1-1; D possibly corresponds to TRBD1 (6 bases). Between the trimmed V and J ends, which lost 1 base and 5 bases, there was a span of 11 bases. CDR1 and CDR2 from the germline V gene are GTSNPN and SVGIG (reference sequence). The CDR3 is 13 amino acids.

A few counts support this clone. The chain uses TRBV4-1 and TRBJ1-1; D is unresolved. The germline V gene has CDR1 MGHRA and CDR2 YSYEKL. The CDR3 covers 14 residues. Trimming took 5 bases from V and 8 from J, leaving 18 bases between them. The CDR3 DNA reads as TGCGCCAGCAGCTCACTTGTGGAAGGAGGGGAAGCTTTCTTT. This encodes CASSSLVEGGEAFF.

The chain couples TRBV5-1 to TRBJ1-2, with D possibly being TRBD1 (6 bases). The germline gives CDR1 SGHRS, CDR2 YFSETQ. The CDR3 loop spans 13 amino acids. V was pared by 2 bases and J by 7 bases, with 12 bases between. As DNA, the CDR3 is TGCGCCAGCAGCTTATTAACAGGGTTTGGCTACACCTTC. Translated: CASSLLTGFGYTF.

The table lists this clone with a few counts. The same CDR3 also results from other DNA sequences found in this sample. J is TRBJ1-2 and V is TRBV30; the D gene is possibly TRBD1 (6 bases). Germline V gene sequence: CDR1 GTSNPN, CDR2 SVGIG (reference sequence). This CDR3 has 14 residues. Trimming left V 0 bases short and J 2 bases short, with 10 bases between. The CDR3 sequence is CAWSVRQGNYGYTF. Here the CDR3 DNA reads TGTGCCTGGAGTGTAAGGCAGGGGAACTATGGCTACACCTTC.

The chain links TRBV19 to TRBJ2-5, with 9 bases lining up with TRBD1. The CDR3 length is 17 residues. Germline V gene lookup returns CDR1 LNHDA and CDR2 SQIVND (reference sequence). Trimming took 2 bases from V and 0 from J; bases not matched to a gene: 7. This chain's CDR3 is CASSISGQGEYQETQYF. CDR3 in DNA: TGTGCCAGTAGTATATCGGGACAGGGCGAGTACCAAGAGACCCAGTACTTC.

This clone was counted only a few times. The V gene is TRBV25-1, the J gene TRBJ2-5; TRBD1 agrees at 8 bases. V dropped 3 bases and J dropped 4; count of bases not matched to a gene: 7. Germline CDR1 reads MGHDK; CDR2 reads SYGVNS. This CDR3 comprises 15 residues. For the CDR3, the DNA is TGTGCCAGCAGTGACCCCGGACAGGGCCGAGAGACCCAGTACTTC. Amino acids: CASSDPGQGRETQYF.

The CDR3 nucleotides read TGCGCCAGCAGCTTGGCCGCACAAACCCAAGAGACCCAGTACTTC. Protein: CASSLAAQTQETQYF. The chain combines TRBV5-1 with TRBJ2-5; D is ambiguous. In germline, CDR1 is SGHRS, CDR2 YFSETQ. V lost 0 bases and J lost 1, with 10 bases in between. CDR3 length equals 15 residues.

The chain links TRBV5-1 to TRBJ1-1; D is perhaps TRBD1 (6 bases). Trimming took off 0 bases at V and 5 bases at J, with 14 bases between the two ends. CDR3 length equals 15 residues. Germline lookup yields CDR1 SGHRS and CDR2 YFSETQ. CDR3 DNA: TGCGCCAGCAGCTTGGCCTGGGGAAGGGGGACTGAAGCTTTCTTT. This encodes CASSLAWGRGTEAFF.

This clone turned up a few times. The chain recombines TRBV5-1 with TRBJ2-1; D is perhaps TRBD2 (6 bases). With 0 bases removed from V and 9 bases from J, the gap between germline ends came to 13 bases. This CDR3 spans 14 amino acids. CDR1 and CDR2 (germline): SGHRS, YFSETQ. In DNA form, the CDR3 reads TGCGCCAGCAGCTTGGACAGTAGCGGCGGTGAGCAGTTCTTC. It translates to CASSLDSSGGEQFF.

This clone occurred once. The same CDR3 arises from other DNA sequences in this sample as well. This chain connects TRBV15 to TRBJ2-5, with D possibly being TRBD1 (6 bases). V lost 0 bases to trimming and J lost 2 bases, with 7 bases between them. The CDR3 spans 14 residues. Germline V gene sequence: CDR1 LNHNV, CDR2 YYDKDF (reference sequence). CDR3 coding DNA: TGTGCCACCAGCAGAGATACAGGGCAAGAGACCCAGTACTTC. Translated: CATSRDTGQETQYF.

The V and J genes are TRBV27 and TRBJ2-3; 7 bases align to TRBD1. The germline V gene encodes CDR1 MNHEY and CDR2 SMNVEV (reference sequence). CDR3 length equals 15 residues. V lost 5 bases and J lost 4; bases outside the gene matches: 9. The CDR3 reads CASSRPRQGPDTQYF. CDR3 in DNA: TGTGCCAGCAGTCGGCCTCGACAGGGTCCAGATACGCAGTATTTT.

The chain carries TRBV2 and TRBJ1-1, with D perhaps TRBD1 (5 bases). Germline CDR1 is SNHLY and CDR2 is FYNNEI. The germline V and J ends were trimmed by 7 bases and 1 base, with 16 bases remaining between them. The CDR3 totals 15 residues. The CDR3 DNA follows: TGTGCCAGCATTCGGGAGAGGGGAAAGAACACTGAAGCTTTCTTT. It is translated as CASIRERGKNTEAFF.

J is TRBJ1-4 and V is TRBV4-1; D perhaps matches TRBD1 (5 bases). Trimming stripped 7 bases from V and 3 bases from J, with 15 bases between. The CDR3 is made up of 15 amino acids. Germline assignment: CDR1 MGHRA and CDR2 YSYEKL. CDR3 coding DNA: TGCGCCAGCAACACCCCAGGGCTGGCTAATGAAAAACTGTTTTTT. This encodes CASNTPGLANEKLFF.

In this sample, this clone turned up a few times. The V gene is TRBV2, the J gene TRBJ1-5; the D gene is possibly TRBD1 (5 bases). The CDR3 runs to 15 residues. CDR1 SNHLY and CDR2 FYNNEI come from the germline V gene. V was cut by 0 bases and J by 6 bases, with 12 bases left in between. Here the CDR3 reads CASSEAGRGGQPQHF. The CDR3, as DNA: TGTGCCAGCAGTGAAGCAGGGAGGGGAGGTCAGCCCCAGCATTTT.

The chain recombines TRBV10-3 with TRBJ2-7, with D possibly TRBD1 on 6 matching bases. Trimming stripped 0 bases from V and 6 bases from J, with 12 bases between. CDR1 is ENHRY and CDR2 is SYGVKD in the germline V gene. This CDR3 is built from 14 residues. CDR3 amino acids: CAISESSGVGEQYF. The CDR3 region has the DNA TGTGCCATCAGTGAGTCGTCAGGGGTCGGCGAGCAGTACTTC.

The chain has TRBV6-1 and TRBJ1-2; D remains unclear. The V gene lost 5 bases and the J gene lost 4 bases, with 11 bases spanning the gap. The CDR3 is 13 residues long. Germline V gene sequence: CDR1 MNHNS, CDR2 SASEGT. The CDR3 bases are TGTGCCAGCAGTTATAACAGAGTCTATGGCTACACCTTC. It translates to CASSYNRVYGYTF.